Listed below are T cell receptor beta chains from one sample, sequenced in a study of CD8 T cells in Susac syndrome. TCRdb analysed the immunoSEQ multiplex PCR reads with MiXCR anew, one entry per CDR3 protein. Of about 130,000 distinct CDR3 sequences in the sample, just under 95% are singletons; the top ten hold around 0.2%. Input material: CD8+ T cells from PBMCs. The receptor set was obtained from a human donor with Susac syndrome. CDR3s include the opening cysteine and the closing phenylalanine or tryptophan. D genes are given only for firm matches. The size entry is marked missing in some rows and otherwise reads once, few, many or a size class.

d_call,j_call,clone_size,v_call,cdr3_aa,cdr3_nt
.,TRBJ2-5,once,TRBV6-5,CASSYSRGQETQYF,TGTGCCAGCAGTTACTCGAGAGGTCAAGAGACCCAGTACTTC
.,TRBJ1-1,.,TRBV4-1,CASSQMVNTEAFF,TGCGCCAGCAGCCAGATGGTGAACACTGAAGCTTTCTTT
TRBD1,TRBJ1-5,.,TRBV12-3/TRBV12-4,CASSHRGYNQPQHF,TGTGCCAGCAGTCACAGGGGATACAATCAGCCCCAGCATTTT
.,TRBJ2-5,once,TRBV7-2,CASSLGYYQETQYF,TGTGCCAGCAGCTTAGGATACTACCAAGAGACCCAGTACTTC
TRBD1,TRBJ2-7,.,TRBV12-3/TRBV12-4,CASSSGGPQVQYF,TGTGCCAGCAGTTCAGGGGGCCCTCAGGTGCAGTACTTC
.,TRBJ2-1,.,TRBV29-1,CSVEDGKSSYNEQFF,TGCAGCGTTGAGGACGGAAAGAGCTCCTACAATGAGCAGTTCTTC
.,TRBJ1-2,once,TRBV6-2/TRBV6-3,CASSTGLYGYTF,TGTGCCAGCAGTACCGGCTTATATGGCTACACCTTC
.,TRBJ2-6,.,TRBV27,CASSFRFSSGANVLTF,TGTGCCAGCAGTTTCAGGTTTTCATCTGGGGCCAACGTCCTGACTTTC
TRBD2,TRBJ2-3,.,TRBV5-6,CASSSLGLAGAATDTQYF,TGTGCCAGCAGCTCCCTGGGACTAGCGGGAGCGGCTACAGATACGCAGTATTTT
TRBD2,TRBJ2-7,.,TRBV27,CASSFGGNHYEQYF,TGTGCCAGCAGTTTCGGGGGGAACCACTACGAGCAGTACTTC
.,TRBJ2-7,.,TRBV29-1,CSVVFGTYEQYF,TGCAGCGTTGTATTTGGTACCTACGAGCAGTACTTC
TRBD1,TRBJ1-2,.,TRBV20-1,CSALNPLTGDYGYTF,TGCAGTGCTTTGAATCCACTAACAGGGGACTATGGCTACACCTTC
.,TRBJ2-3,.,TRBV2,CASSEVARSTDTQYF,TGTGCCAGCAGTGAAGTGGCCCGTAGCACAGATACGCAGTATTTT
.,TRBJ2-7,.,TRBV5-1,CASSLGKSYEQYF,TGCGCCAGCAGCTTGGGGAAATCCTACGAGCAGTACTTC
.,TRBJ1-2,.,TRBV29-1,CSVESGNDYGYTF,TGCAGCGTTGAATCCGGGAATGACTATGGCTACACCTTC
TRBD2,TRBJ2-5,.,TRBV7-9,CASKPSGTKGWETQYF,TGTGCCAGCAAACCCTCCGGGACTAAAGGGTGGGAGACCCAGTACTTC
.,TRBJ2-7,.,TRBV28,CASSPPSSGSTYSDEQYF,TGTGCCAGCAGTCCCCCTTCGAGCGGAAGTACTTACAGCGACGAGCAGTACTTC
TRBD1,TRBJ2-1,.,TRBV27,CASSLTGVYNEQFF,TGTGCCAGCAGTTTGACAGGGGTCTACAATGAGCAGTTCTTC
TRBD2,TRBJ2-5,.,TRBV28,CASSLSWEGLETQYF,TGTGCCAGCAGTTTATCGTGGGAGGGCCTGGAGACCCAGTACTTC
TRBD1,TRBJ1-5,.,TRBV3-1,CASSRSIQGDQPQHF,TGTGCCAGCAGCCGCTCAATACAGGGGGACCAGCCCCAGCATTTT
.,TRBJ1-1,.,TRBV20-1,CSARDQEGMDTEAFF,TGCAGTGCTAGAGATCAGGAGGGGATGGACACTGAAGCTTTCTTT
.,TRBJ2-3,.,TRBV7-6,CASSPAGSTSTDTQYF,TGTGCCAGCAGCCCCGCCGGCAGCACTAGCACAGATACGCAGTATTTT
.,TRBJ1-1,.,TRBV27,CASSPGASTISPEAFF,TGTGCCAGCAGTCCAGGGGCGTCCACGATCTCTCCTGAAGCTTTCTTT
TRBD2,TRBJ2-7,.,TRBV20-1,CSAGGLAGEYEQYF,TGCAGTGCTGGGGGACTAGCGGGGGAATACGAGCAGTACTTC
.,TRBJ2-3,.,TRBV9,CASSASGFTDTQYF,TGTGCCAGCAGCGCCTCAGGGTTCACAGATACGCAGTATTTT
.,TRBJ2-1,.,TRBV7-9,CASSFDTQTGEQFF,TGTGCCAGCAGCTTCGACACCCAAACCGGGGAGCAGTTCTTC
.,TRBJ2-7,.,TRBV7-9,CASSLLSGGLNEQYF,TGTGCCAGCAGCTTACTTTCCGGCGGTCTCAACGAGCAGTACTTC
TRBD2,TRBJ2-7,.,TRBV27,CASSPGLAGVPYYEQYF,TGTGCCAGCAGTCCGGGACTAGCGGGAGTCCCCTACTACGAGCAGTACTTC
.,TRBJ2-1,.,TRBV6-5,CASSPVPNEQFF,TGTGCCAGCAGCCCCGTGCCCAATGAGCAGTTCTTC
.,TRBJ1-2,.,TRBV28,CASNSVGGYTF,TGTGCCAGCAATTCGGTGGGTGGCTACACCTTC
TRBD1,TRBJ2-7,.,TRBV4-1,CASSRRTGESHEQYF,TGCGCCAGCAGCCGACGGACAGGGGAGAGTCACGAGCAGTACTTC
TRBD2,TRBJ2-7,.,TRBV9,CASSFGLAASKEQYF,TGTGCCAGCAGCTTCGGACTAGCGGCCTCAAAAGAGCAGTACTTC
.,TRBJ1-2,.,TRBV6-6,CASSYRDGNYGYTF,TGTGCCAGCAGTTACAGGGACGGAAACTATGGCTACACCTTC
TRBD2,TRBJ2-7,.,TRBV12-3/TRBV12-4,CASSLSGDSYEQYF,TGTGCCAGCAGTTTAAGCGGGGATTCCTACGAGCAGTACTTC